Listed below are T cell receptor beta chains from one sample, sequenced in a study of blood T cells in healthy people across ages. TCRdb redid the calling of the 5' RACE reads with MiXCR, one entry per CDR3 protein. This sample yields about 1.6 million distinct CDR3 sequences, of which roughly 32% are seen a single time; approximately 11% belongs to the top ten. Source material: blood. The origin of the receptors is a woman younger than 45 in good health. Both conserved end residues are part of each CDR3. The D gene is left open where the match is weak. Clone size is shown for a subset of rows, as once, few, many or a class of expanded clone.

TRBJ2-5 | TRBD2 | many | TRBV20-1 | TGCAGTGCTAGAGGTTATCGACTAGCGGGGACTAAAGAGACCCAGTACTTC | CSARGYRLAGTKETQYF
TRBJ2-1 | . | . | TRBV7-9 | TGTGCCAGCAGCTTAGGGACTGGGTATGCCTACAATGAGCAGTTCTTC | CASSLGTGYAYNEQFF
TRBJ1-2 | . | . | TRBV5-6 | TGTGCCAGCAGCTTACAAAAACTTGGCTACACCTTC | CASSLQKLGYTF
TRBJ2-7 | TRBD1 | . | TRBV5-5 | TGTGCCAGCAGCCCCGGGACAGGCGGATCCTACAAGCAGTACTTC | CASSPGTGGSYKQYF
TRBJ1-1 | TRBD1 | . | TRBV4-2 | TGTGCCAGCAGCCAAGATCAACTACCAGGGGGCACTGAAGCTTTCTTT | CASSQDQLPGGTEAFF
TRBJ1-2 | TRBD1 | few | TRBV25-1 | TGTGCCAGCAGTGAATATACAGGGGGAGGCTACACCTTC | CASSEYTGGGYTF
TRBJ1-6 | . | . | TRBV14 | TGTGCCAGCAGCCAAGTTCCGGGGAAGGGGAATTCACCCCTCCACTTT | CASSQVPGKGNSPLHF
TRBJ2-3 | . | . | TRBV12-3/TRBV12-4 | TGTGCCAGCAACTTATTTGGGGCAGATACGCAGTATTTT | CASNLFGADTQYF
TRBJ2-6 | . | . | TRBV20-1 | TGCAGTGCTGAAACAGGGTCGGGGGCCAACGTCCTGACTTTC | CSAETGSGANVLTF
TRBJ1-1 | . | . | TRBV6-2/TRBV6-3 | TGTGCCAGTAGAGATACATCCAGACAGGAAGCTTTCTTT | CASRDTSRQEAFF
TRBJ2-1 | . | . | TRBV20-1 | TGCAGTGCTTCTCATCAGGGGAATGAGCAGTTCTTC | CSASHQGNEQFF
TRBJ2-3 | . | . | TRBV11-2 | TGTGCCAGCAGCCGCGCACCGATCACAGATACGCAGTATTTT | CASSRAPITDTQYF
TRBJ1-4 | . | many | TRBV6-5 | TGTGCCAGCAGTTACGGTGAAAAACTGTTTTTT | CASSYGEKLFF
TRBJ2-2 | . | few | TRBV29-1 | TGCAGCGCGATAGCGAACACCGGGGAGCTGTTTTTT | CSAIANTGELFF
TRBJ2-1 | . | few | TRBV3-1 | TGTGCCAGCAGCCCGGGGATAGGTCTCTACAATGAGCAGTTCTTC | CASSPGIGLYNEQFF
TRBJ2-7 | TRBD2 | few | TRBV11-2 | TGTGCCAGCAGGCCTATAGCGGGATCTCCCCCCGAGCAGTACTTC | CASRPIAGSPPEQYF
TRBJ1-2 | . | many | TRBV4-1 | TGCGCCAGCAGCCCAGTGAACAATCCGATACTTTATGGCTACACCTTC | CASSPVNNPILYGYTF